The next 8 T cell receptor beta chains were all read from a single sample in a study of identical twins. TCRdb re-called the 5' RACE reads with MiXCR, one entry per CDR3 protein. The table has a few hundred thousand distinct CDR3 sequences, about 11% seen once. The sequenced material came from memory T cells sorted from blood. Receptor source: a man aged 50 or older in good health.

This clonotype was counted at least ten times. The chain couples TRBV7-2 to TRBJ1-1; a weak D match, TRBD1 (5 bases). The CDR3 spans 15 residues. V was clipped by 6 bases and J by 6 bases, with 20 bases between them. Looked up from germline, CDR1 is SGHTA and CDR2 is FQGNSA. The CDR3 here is CASRWDGLAGSEAFF. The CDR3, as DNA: TGTGCCAGCAGATGGGACGGTTTAGCCGGGTCTGAAGCTTTCTTT.

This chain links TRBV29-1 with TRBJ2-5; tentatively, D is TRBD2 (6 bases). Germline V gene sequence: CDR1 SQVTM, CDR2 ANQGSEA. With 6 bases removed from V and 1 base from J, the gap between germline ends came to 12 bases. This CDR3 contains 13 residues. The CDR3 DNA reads TGCAGCGTACCGACGGGACTCCAAGAGACCCAGTACTTC. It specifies CSVPTGLQETQYF.

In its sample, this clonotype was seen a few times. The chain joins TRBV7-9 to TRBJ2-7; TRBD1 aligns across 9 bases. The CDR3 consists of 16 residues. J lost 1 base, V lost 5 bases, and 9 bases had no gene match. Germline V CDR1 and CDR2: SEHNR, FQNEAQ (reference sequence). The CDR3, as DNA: TGTGCCAGCAGCCAAGAGGGGACAGGGATATCCTACGAGCAGTACTTC. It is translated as CASSQEGTGISYEQYF.

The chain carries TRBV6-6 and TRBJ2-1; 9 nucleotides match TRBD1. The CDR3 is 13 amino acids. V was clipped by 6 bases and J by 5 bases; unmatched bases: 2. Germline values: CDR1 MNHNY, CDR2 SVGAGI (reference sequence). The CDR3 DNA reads TGTGCCAGCAGAAGGACAGGGGACAATGAGCAGTTCTTC. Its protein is CASRRTGDNEQFF.

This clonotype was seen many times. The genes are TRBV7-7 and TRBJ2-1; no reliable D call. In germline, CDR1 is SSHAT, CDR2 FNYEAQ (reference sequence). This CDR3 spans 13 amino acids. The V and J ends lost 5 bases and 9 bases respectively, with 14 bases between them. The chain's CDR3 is CASSPLISGEQFF. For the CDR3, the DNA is TGTGCCAGCAGCCCCCTGATTTCTGGTGAGCAGTTCTTC.

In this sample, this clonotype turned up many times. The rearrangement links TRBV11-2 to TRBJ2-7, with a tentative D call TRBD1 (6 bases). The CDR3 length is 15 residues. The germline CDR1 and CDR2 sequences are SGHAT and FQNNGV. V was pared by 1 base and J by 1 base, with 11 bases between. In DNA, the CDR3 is TGTGCCAGCAGCTTAGTGGCCAGGGGATCCTACGAGCAGTACTTC. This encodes CASSLVARGSYEQYF.

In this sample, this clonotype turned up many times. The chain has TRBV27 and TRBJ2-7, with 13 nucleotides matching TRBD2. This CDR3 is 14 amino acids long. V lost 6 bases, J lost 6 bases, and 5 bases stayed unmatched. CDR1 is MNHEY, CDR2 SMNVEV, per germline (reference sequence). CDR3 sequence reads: CASSIRTSGGEQYF. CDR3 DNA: TGTGCCAGCAGCATAAGGACTAGCGGGGGCGAGCAGTACTTC.

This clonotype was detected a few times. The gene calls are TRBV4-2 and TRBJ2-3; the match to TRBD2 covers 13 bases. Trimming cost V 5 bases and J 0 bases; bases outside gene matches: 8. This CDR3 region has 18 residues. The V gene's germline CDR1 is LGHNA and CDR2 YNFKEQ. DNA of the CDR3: TGTGCCAGCAGCACAGGACTAGCGGGAGTTCCTAGCACAGATACGCAGTATTTT. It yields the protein CASSTGLAGVPSTDTQYF.